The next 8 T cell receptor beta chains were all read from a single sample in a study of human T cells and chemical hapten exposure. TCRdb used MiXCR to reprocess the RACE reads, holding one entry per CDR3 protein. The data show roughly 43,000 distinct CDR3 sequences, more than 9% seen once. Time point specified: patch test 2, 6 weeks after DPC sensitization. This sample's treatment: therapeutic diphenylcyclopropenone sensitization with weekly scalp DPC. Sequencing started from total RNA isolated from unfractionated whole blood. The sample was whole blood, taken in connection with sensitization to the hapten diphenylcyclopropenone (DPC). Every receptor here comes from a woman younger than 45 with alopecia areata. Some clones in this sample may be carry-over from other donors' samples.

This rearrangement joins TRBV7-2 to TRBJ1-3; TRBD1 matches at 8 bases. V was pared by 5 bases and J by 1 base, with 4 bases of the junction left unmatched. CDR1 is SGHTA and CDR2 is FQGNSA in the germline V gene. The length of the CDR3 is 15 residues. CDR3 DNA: TGTGCCAGCAGCACGGACAGGGTTTCTGGAAACACCATATATTTT. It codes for CASSTDRVSGNTIYF.

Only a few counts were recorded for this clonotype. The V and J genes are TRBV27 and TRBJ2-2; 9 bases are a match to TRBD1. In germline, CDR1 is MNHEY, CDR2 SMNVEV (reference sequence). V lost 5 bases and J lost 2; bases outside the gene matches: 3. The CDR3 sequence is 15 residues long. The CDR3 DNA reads TGTGCCAGCAGTCTACAGGGGGCAAACACCGGGGAGCTGTTTTTT. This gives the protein CASSLQGANTGELFF.

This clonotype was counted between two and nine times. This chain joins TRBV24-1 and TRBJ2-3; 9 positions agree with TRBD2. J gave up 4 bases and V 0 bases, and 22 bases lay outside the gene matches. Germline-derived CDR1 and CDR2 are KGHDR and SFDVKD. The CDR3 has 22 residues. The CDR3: CATSDLQWGGSDVAGAADTQYF. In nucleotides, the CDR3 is TGTGCCACCAGTGATTTGCAATGGGGCGGGTCAGATGTAGCGGGGGCGGCAGATACGCAGTATTTT.

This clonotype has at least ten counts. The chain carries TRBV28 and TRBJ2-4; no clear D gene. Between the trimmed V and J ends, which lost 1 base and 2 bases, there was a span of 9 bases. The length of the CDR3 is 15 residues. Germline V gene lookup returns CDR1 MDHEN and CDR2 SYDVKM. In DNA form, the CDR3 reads TGTGCCAGCAGTTTATCAGGTGTTACCAAAAACATTCAGTACTTC. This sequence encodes CASSLSGVTKNIQYF.

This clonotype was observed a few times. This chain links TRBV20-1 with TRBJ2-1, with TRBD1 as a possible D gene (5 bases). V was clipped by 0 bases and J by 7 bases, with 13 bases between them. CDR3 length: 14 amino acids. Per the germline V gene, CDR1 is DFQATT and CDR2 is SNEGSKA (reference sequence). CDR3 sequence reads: CSARDPGMGNEQFF. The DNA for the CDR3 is TGCAGTGCTAGAGATCCAGGGATGGGAAATGAGCAGTTCTTC.

In DNA form, the CDR3 reads TGTGCCTGGAGTGCCCACGAGCAGTACTTC. It encodes CAWSAHEQYF. The V call is TRBV30, the J call TRBJ2-7, with D hard to call. V lost 1 base, J lost 5 bases, and 3 bases lay in between. Germline V lookup: CDR1 GTSNPN, CDR2 SVGIG (reference sequence). The CDR3 totals 10 residues.

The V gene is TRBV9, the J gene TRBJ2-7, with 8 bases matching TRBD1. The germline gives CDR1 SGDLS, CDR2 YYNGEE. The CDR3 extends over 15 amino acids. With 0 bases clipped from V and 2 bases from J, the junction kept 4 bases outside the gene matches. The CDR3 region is CASSVAGQGAYEQYF. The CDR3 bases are TGTGCCAGCAGCGTAGCTGGACAGGGAGCCTACGAGCAGTACTTC.

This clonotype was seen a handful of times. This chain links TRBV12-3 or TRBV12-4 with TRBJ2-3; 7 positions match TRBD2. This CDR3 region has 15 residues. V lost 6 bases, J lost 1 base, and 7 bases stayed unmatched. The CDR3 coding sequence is TGTGCCAGCAGAGTGCGGCTAGCGGGCACAGATACGCAGTATTTT. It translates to CASRVRLAGTDTQYF.